This T cell receptor beta chain appears in the sequencing data of a study of cytomegalovirus exposure and HLA in healthy donors. Study outcomes and limitations: Segments of the TCR beta V type were, in most cases, productive about 87% or about 30% of the time in an earlier analysis.

The PCR ran on 60 Vbeta and 13 Jbeta primers. Per the study methods: In a later analysis, some 80 million unique TCR beta chains included roughly 11 million shared by two or more donors. Measured with immunoSEQ multiplex PCR; TCRdb has only the in-frame clones, and not every one. V and J calls and clone size are as listed in that table; D and trimming were resolved from the DNA. The sample comprises 130,000 or so clones, roughly four fifths of which are singletons, and 1.9% rests with the top ten. This CDR3 is built from 12 residues. After removal of 8 bases from V and 3 bases from J, the junction contained 7 bases not matched to a gene. Germline V gives CDR1 SQVTM, CDR2 ANQGSEA. Note on this clone: The antigen remains unidentified.

This clonotype was sampled from a woman between 35 and 50 years old in good health and CMV-seronegative. Sequencing was carried out using PBMCs. This chain joins TRBV29-1 and TRBJ2-7; 7 bases agree with TRBD1. Written as DNA, the CDR3 is TGCAGCTCAGGGGACAGCCTCTACGAGCAGTACTTC. Translating it yields CSSGDSLYEQYF.